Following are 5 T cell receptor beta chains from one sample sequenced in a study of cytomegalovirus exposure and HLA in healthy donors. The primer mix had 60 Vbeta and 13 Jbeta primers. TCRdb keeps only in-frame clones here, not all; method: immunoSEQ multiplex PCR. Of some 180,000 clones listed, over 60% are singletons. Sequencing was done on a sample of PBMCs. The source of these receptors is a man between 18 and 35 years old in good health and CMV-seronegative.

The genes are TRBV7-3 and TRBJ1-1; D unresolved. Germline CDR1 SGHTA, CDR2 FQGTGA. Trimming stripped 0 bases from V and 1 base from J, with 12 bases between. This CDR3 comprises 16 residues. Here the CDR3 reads CASSLTGGSGNTEAFF. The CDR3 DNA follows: TGTGCCAGCAGCTTAACTGGAGGGAGTGGGAACACTGAAGCTTTCTTT. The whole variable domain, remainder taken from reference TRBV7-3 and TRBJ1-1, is GAGVSQTPSNKVTEKGKYVELRCDPISGHTALYWYRQSLGQGPEFLIYFQGTGAADDSGLPNDRFFAVRPEGSVSTLKIQRTERGDSAVYLCASSLTGGSGNTEAFFGQGTRLTVV.

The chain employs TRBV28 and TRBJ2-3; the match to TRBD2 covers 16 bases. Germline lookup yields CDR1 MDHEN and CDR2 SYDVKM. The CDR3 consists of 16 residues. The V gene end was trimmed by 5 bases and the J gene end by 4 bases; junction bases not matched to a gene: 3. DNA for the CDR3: TGTGCCAGCAGTCTCGGGACTAGCGGGAGGGCAGATACGCAGTATTTT. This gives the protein CASSLGTSGRADTQYF.

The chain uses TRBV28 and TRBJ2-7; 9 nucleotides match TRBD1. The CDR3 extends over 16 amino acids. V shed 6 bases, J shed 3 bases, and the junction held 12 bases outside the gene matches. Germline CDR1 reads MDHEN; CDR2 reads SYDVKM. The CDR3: CASRPPPGQGNYEQYF. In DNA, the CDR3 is TGTGCCAGCAGACCCCCCCCGGGACAGGGAAACTACGAGCAGTACTTC.

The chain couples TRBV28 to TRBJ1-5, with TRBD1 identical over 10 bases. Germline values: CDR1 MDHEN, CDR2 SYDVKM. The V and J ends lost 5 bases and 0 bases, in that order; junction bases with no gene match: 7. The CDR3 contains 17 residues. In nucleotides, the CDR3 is TGTGCCAGCAGTATCGGACAGGGGGTGACTAGCAATCAGCCCCAGCATTTT. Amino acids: CASSIGQGVTSNQPQHF. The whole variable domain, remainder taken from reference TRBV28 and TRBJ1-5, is DVKVTQSSRYLVKRTGEKVFLECVQDMDHENMFWYRQDPGLGLRLIYFSYDVKMKEKGDIPEGYSVSREKKERFSLILESASTNQTSMYLCASSIGQGVTSNQPQHFGDGTRLSIL.

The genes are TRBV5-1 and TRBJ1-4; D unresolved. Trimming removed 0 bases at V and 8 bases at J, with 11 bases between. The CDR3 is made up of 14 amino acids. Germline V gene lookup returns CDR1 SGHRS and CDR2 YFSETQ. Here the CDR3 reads CASSLGKVGEKLFF. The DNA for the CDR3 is TGCGCCAGCAGCTTGGGGAAGGTGGGCGAAAAACTGTTTTTT.